The present entry profiles one T cell receptor (beta chain) with its context. What it binds is not known. This entry belongs to a study of CD8+CD57+ T cells in acquired aplastic anemia. Overall study context: DNA recovered from sorted CD4+ and CD8+ cells had a mean of roughly 3 ug. CD4+ cells from healthy donors averaged about 9.8 million reads.

The template used for profiling TCR beta VDJ and CDR3 was genomic DNA. TCRdb analysed the reads with MiXCR anew, one entry per CDR3 protein. Of some 220,000 distinct CDR3 sequences listed, roughly 35% are singletons. Study-wide points: No significant difference in CD8+ Simpson's diversity was found between patients and controls.

V lost 4 bases, J lost 10 bases, and 5 bases stayed unmatched. CDR1 MNHNS and CDR2 SASEGT come from the germline V gene. The CDR3 contains 14 residues. Sample: sorted CD4+, CD8+, or CD8+CD57+ T cells (not recorded which) from PBMCs. This receptor was identified in a human donor in good health, serving as a control. The chain recombines TRBV6-1 with TRBJ1-6; TRBD1 matches at 9 bases. The CDR3 here is CASSARDRESPLHF. CDR3 DNA: TGTGCCAGCAGTGCCAGGGACAGGGAATCACCCCTCCACTTT.